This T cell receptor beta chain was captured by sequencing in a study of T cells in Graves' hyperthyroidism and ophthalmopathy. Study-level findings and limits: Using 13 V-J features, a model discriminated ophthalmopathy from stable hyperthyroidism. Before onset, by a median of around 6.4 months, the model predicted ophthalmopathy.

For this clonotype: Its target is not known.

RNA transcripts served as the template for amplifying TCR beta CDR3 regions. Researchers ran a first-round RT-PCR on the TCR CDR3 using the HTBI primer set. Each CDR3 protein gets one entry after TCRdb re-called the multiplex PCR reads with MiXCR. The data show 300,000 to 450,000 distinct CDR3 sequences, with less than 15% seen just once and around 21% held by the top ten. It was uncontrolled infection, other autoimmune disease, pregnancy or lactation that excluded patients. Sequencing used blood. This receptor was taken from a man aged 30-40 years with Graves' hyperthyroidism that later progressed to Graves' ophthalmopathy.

CDR3 in amino acids: CASSQPGLAANTGELFF. CDR3 bases: TGTGCCAGCAGCCAACCCGGACTAGCGGCGAACACCGGGGAGCTGTTTTTT. The V and J genes are TRBV4-2 and TRBJ2-2, with 10 bases lining up with TRBD2. Germline V lookup: CDR1 LGHNA, CDR2 YNFKEQ. V was pared by 2 bases and J by 0 bases, with 3 bases of the junction left unmatched. The CDR3 is 17 amino acids.